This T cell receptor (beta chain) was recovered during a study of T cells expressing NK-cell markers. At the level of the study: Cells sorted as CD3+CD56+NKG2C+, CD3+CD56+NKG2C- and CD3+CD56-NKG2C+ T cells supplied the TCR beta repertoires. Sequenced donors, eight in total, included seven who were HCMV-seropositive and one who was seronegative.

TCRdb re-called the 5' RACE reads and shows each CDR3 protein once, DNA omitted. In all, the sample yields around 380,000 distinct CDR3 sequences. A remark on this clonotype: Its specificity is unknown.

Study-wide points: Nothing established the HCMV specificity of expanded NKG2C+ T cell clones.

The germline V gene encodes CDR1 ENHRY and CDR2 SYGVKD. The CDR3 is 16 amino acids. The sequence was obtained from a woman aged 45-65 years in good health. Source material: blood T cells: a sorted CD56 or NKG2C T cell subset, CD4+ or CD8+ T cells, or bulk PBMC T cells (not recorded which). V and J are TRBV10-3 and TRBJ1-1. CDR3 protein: CAISESRDGRTTEAFF.